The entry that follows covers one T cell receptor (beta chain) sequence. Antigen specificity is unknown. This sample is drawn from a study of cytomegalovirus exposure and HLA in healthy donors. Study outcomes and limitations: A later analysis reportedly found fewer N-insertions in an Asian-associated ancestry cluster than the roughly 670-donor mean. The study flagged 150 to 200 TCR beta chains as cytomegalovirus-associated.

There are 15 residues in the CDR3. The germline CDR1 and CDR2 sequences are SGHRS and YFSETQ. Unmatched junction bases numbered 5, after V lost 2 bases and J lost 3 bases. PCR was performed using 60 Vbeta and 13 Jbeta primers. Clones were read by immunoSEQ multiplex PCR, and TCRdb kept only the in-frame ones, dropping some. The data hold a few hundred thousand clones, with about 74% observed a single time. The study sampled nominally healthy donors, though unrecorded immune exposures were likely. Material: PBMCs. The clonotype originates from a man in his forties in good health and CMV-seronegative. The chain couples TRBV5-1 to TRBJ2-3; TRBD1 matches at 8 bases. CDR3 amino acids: CASSLSGGGTDTQYF. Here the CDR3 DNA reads TGCGCCAGCAGCTTATCAGGGGGCGGAACAGATACGCAGTATTTT.